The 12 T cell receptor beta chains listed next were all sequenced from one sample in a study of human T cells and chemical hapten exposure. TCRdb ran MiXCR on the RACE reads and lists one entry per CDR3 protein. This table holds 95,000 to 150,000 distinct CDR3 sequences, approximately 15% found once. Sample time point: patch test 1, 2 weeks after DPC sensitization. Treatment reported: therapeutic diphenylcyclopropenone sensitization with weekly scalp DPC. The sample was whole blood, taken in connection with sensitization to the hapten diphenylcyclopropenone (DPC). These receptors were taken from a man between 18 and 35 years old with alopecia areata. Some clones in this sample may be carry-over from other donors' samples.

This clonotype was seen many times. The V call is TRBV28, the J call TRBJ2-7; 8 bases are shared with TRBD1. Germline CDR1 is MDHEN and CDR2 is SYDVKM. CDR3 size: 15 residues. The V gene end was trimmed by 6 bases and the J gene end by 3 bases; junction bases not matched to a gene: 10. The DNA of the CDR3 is TGTGCCAGCAGCGGACAGGGCGAGTCGAACTACGAGCAGTACTTC. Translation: CASSGQGESNYEQYF.

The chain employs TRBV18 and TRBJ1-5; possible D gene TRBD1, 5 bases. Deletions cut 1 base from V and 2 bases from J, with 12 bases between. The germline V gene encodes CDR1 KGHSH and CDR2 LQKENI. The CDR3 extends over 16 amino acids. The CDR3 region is CASSPQEGVGNQPQHF. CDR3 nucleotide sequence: TGTGCCAGCTCACCACAGGAAGGGGTCGGCAATCAGCCCCAGCATTTT.

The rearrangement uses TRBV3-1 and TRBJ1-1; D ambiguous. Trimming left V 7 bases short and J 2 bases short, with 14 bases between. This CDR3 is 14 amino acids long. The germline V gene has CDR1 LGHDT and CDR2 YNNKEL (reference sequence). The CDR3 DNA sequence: TGTGCCAGCAACCTGGACGGACTTAACACTGAAGCTTTCTTT. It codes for CASNLDGLNTEAFF.

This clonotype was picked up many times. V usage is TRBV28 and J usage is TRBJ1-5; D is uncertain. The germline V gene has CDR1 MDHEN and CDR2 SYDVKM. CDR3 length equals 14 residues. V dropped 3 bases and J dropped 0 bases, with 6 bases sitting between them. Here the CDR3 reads CASSLSASNQPQHF. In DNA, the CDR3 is TGTGCCAGCAGTTTGTCCGCTAGCAATCAGCCCCAGCATTTT.

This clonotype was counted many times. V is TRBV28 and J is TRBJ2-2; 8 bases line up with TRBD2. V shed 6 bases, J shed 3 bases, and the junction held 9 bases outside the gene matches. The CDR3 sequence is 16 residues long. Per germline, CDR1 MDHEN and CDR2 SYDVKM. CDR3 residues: CASRTGTRGDTGELFF. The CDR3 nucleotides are TGTGCCAGCAGAACCGGGACTAGGGGTGACACCGGGGAGCTGTTTTTT.

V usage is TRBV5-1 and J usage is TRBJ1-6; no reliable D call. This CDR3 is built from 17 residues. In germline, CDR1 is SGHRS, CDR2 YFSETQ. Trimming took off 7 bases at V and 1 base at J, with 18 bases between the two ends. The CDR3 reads CASSQASEASYNSPLHF. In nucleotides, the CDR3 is TGCGCCAGCTCTCAAGCCTCGGAGGCGTCCTATAATTCACCCCTCCACTTT.

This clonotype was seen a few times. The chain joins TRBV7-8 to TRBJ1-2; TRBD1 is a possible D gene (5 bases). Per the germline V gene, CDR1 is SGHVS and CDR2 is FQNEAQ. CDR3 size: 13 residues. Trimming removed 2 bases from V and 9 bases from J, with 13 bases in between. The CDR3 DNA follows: TGTGCCAGCAGCTTACTAGGGGCGGATCGCTACACCTTC. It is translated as CASSLLGADRYTF.

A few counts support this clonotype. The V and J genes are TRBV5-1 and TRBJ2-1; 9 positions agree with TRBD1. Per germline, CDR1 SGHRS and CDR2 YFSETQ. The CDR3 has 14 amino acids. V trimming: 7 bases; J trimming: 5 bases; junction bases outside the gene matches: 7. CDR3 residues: CASGGQGGNNEQFF. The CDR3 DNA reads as TGCGCCAGCGGGGGACAGGGCGGAAACAATGAGCAGTTCTTC.

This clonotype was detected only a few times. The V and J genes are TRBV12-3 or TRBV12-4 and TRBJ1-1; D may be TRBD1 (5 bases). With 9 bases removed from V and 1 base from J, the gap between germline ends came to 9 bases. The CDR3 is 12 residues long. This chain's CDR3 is CASDSGNTEAFF. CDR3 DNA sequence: TGTGCCAGTGACAGCGGGAACACTGAAGCTTTCTTT.

CDR3 residues: CASSFSGGAENTGELFF. CDR3 DNA sequence: TGTGCCAGCAGCTTTTCAGGGGGCGCGGAGAACACCGGGGAGCTGTTTTTT. The chain uses TRBV7-2 and TRBJ2-2, with 8 nucleotides matching TRBD1. The germline V gene encodes CDR1 SGHTA and CDR2 FQGNSA. There are 17 residues in the CDR3. V gave up 3 bases and J gave up 1 base; unmatched junction bases: 7.

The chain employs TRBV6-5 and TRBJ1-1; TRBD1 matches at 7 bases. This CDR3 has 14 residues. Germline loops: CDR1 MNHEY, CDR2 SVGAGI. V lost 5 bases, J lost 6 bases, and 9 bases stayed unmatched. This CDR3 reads CASSPPTGRAEAFF. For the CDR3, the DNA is TGTGCCAGCAGTCCGCCGACAGGGAGGGCTGAAGCTTTCTTT.

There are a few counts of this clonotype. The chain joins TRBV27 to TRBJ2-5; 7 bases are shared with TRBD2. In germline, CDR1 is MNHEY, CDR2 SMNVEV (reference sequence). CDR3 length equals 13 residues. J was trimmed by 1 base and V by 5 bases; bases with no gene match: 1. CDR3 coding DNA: TGTGCCAGCAGTATAGCGGGCCAAGAGACCCAGTACTTC. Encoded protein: CASSIAGQETQYF.